This is a list of T cell receptor beta chains from one sample in a study of blood T cells in healthy people across ages. From the 5' RACE reads, TCRdb called clonotypes with MiXCR, one entry per CDR3 protein. The sample has roughly 1.9 million distinct CDR3 sequences, 39% seen once; the top ten hold roughly 23%. Material for sequencing was blood. The receptors were gathered from a human donor in good health. Each CDR3 is given with its conserved first and last residue.

v_call cdr3_aa
TRBV5-1 CASSPELGQQYF
TRBV28 CASSLRGGNPDTQYF
TRBV5-1 CASSFDRVGYGYTF
TRBV6-1 CASSEAKGTLNSPLHF
TRBV6-5 CASTLKGQGWTEAFF
TRBV6-5 CASRPPTRGHEQYF
TRBV20-1 CSASSGEYGTGRFQPQHF
TRBV9 CASSVGVGREKLFF
TRBV7-9 CASSLISGNYGYTF
TRBV25-1 CASSDYLDPRETQYF
TRBV6-6 CASRRLGGLVQETQDF
TRBV4-2 CASSQELGEEQYF
TRBV2 CASSDLTGRPTEKLFF
TRBV20-1 CSADDRAINNEQFF
TRBV6-6 CVSSYGVFGEQYF
TRBV12-3/TRBV12-4 CASSLRMGTQETQYF
TRBV20-1 CSASGTRGGLGYTF
TRBV20-1 CSARKSGDPEAFF
TRBV12-3/TRBV12-4 CASSLILAGEKLFF
TRBV7-3 CASSFGLAEYNEQFF
TRBV10-3 CAISEYWTGGQETQYF
TRBV20-1 CSVKAGTFYEQYF
TRBV29-1 CSAADRFEKLFF
TRBV7-2 CAGNPRGRGDGYTF
TRBV4-2 CASSRRYGTSDNTYEQYF
TRBV11-2 CASSLRGERSLAGGRSYEQYF
TRBV2 CASSATTRGEQYF
TRBV15 CATLTRGNEQFF
TRBV6-5 CASSYAGTGDGYTF
TRBV28 CASILRQGSYNEQFF
TRBV20-1 CSALTRDQETQYF
TRBV12-3/TRBV12-4 CASSHDGEGITDTQYF
TRBV12-3/TRBV12-4 CASSLDRGQYNEQFF